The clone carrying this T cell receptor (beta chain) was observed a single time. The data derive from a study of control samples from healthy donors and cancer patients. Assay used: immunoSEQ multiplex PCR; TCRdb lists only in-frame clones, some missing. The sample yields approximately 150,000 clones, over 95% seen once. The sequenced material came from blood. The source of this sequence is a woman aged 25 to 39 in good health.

The DNA for the CDR3 is TGTGCCAGCAGCTTGCGTCGTAGGGGTAACACTGAAGCTTTCTTT. Its translation is CASSLRRRGNTEAFF. J is TRBJ1-1 and V is TRBV5-4; D is possibly TRBD1 (5 bases). With 1 base removed from V and 2 bases from J, the gap between germline ends came to 12 bases. Per the germline V gene, CDR1 is SGHNT and CDR2 is YYREEE (reference sequence). The CDR3 spans 15 residues.